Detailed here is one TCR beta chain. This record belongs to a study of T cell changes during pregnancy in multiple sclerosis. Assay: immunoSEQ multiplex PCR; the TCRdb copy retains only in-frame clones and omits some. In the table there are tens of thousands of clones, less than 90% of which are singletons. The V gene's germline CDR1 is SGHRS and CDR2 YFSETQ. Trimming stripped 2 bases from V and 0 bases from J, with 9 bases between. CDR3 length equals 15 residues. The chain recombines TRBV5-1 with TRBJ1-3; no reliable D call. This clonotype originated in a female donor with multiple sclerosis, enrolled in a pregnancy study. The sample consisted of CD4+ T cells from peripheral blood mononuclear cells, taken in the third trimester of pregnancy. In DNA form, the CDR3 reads TGCGCCAGCAGCTTTGGCGGGAGCTCTGGAAACACCATATATTTT. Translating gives CASSFGGSSGNTIYF.